One sample yielded the 18 T cell receptor beta chains listed below, sequenced in a study of CD8 T cells in ankylosing spondylitis. Each CDR3 protein gets one entry after TCRdb re-called the 5' RACE reads with MiXCR. The sample lists 100,000 to 150,000 distinct CDR3 sequences; around 9.7% were seen once. The sample was blood, either unsorted or a sorted T cell fraction (not recorded which). The receptor source for this set is a male donor with ankylosing spondylitis or in good health (not recorded which).

Note on this clonotype: One junction end does not reproduce the germline sequence, and a read error may be involved. The rearrangement uses TRBV5-5 and TRBJ2-1, with TRBD2 identical over 10 bases. Germline assignment: CDR1 SGHKS and CDR2 YYEKEE (reference sequence). CDR3 length equals 15 residues. CDR3 in DNA: TGTGCCAGTAGCTTGCCAGCGGGAGGGAGCAATGAGCAGTTCTTC. Protein sequence: CASSLPAGGSNEQFF.

This clonotype has ten or more counts. The rearrangement joins TRBV12-3 or TRBV12-4 to TRBJ2-2; 8 bases map to TRBD1. V trimming: 6 bases; J trimming: 4 bases; junction bases outside the gene matches: 7. This CDR3 has 15 residues. As DNA, the CDR3 is TGTGCCAGCAGCCGTGGACAGGGAATCACCGGGGAGCTGTTTTTT. Translating it yields CASSRGQGITGELFF.

The sample holds many counts of this clonotype. The chain employs TRBV10-2 and TRBJ2-5, with D unclear. The CDR3 runs to 12 residues. The V end lost 0 bases, the J end lost 5 bases, and 4 bases lay between the germline ends. Germline CDR1 is WSHSY and CDR2 is SAAADI. CDR3 in amino acids: CASSESGETQYF. DNA for the CDR3: TGCGCCAGCAGTGAGTCGGGGGAGACCCAGTACTTC.

This clonotype was recorded at least ten times. The V and J genes are TRBV7-8 and TRBJ2-7; D is ambiguous. The V end was cut by 3 bases, the J end by 5 bases, with 8 bases between. CDR3 length: 12 amino acids. From germline, CDR1 is SGHVS and CDR2 FQNEAQ. CDR3 protein: CASSFNRDEQYF. The CDR3 DNA is TGTGCCAGCAGCTTTAACCGTGACGAGCAGTACTTC.

This clonotype was observed a handful of times. The chain has TRBV24-1 and TRBJ2-1; 9 nucleotides line up with TRBD2. Germline V gene sequence: CDR1 KGHDR, CDR2 SFDVKD. J was trimmed by 8 bases and V by 2 bases; bases with no gene match: 12. This CDR3 is 17 amino acids long. CDR3 sequence reads: CATSDYPSGVLCDEQFF. CDR3 coding DNA: TGTGCCACCAGTGATTATCCTAGCGGGGTTCTCTGCGATGAGCAGTTCTTC.

This clonotype has a handful of counts. V usage is TRBV20-1 and J usage is TRBJ1-5; tentatively, D is TRBD1 (5 bases). The V gene lost 0 bases and the J gene lost 7 bases, with 13 bases spanning the gap. Germline loops: CDR1 DFQATT, CDR2 SNEGSKA (reference sequence). The CDR3 length is 14 residues. The CDR3 protein is CSARDPGRGQPQHF. Here the CDR3 DNA reads TGCAGTGCTAGAGATCCGGGGAGGGGACAGCCCCAGCATTTT.

For this clonotype: This may be a read error: a much more frequent sequence differs by one nucleotide. This chain connects TRBV5-1 to TRBJ1-2; D might be TRBD1 (6 bases). The CDR3 length is 14 residues. In germline, CDR1 is SGHRS, CDR2 YFSETQ. Written as DNA, the CDR3 is TGCGCCAGCAGCTTGGACGGGGGCGCCTATGGCTACCCCTTC. It codes for CASSLDGGAYGYPF. Variable domain in full (rest from reference TRBV5-1 and TRBJ1-2): KAGVTQTPRYLIKTRGQQVTLSCSPISGHRSVSWYQQTPGQGLQFLFEYFSETQRNKGNFPGRFSGRQFSNSRSEMNVSTLELGDSALYLCASSLDGGAYGYPFGSGTRLTVV.

This clonotype was counted ten times or more. The junction departs from germline at one end; a sequencing error may be responsible. J is TRBJ1-2 and V is TRBV7-9; no firm D call. The CDR3 covers 14 residues. CDR1 and CDR2 (germline): SEHNR, FQNEAQ (reference sequence). In nucleotides, the CDR3 is TGTGCCATCAGCTTAGACGGTGGGGACTATGGCTACACCTTC. Protein product: CAISLDGGDYGYTF.

This clonotype has a handful of counts. This sequence joins TRBV5-4 and TRBJ2-5, with TRBD2 matching 7 bases. The CDR3 length is 13 residues. V lost 4 bases and J lost 4; bases outside the gene matches: 4. Germline CDR1 reads SGHNT; CDR2 reads YYREEE (reference sequence). The CDR3 here is CASSPTSRETQYF. DNA of the CDR3: TGTGCCAGCAGCCCGACTAGCCGAGAGACCCAGTACTTC. Full variable domain (rest looked up from reference TRBV5-4 and TRBJ2-5): ETGVTQSPTHLIKTRGQQVTLRCSSQSGHNTVSWYQQALGQGPQFIFQYYREEENGRGNFPPRFSGLQFPNYSSELNVNALELDDSALYLCASSPTSRETQYFGPGTRLLVL.

The V call is TRBV7-2, the J call TRBJ2-1; D is perhaps TRBD1 or TRBD2 (5 bases each). Germline V gene data show CDR1 as SGHTA and CDR2 as FQGNSA. With 2 bases removed from V and 2 bases from J, the gap between germline ends came to 16 bases. CDR3 length: 17 amino acids. This chain's CDR3 is CASSLRTPRGAYNEQFF. CDR3 bases: TGTGCCAGCAGCTTAAGGACTCCTAGAGGGGCCTACAATGAGCAGTTCTTC. Filled out from reference TRBV7-2 and TRBJ2-1, the complete variable domain reads GAGVSQSPSNKVTEKGKDVELRCDPISGHTALYWYRQSLGQGLEFLIYFQGNSAPDKSGLPSDRFSAERTGGSVSTLTIQRTQQEDSAVYLCASSLRTPRGAYNEQFFGPGTRLTVL.

This clonotype was observed at least ten times. This chain links TRBV28 with TRBJ2-1, with 8 bases that match TRBD2. In germline, CDR1 is MDHEN, CDR2 SYDVKM. CDR3 length: 15 amino acids. V gave up 5 bases and J gave up 6 bases; unmatched junction bases: 9. Written as DNA, the CDR3 is TGTGCCAGCAGTCCGTGGGATAGCGGGATCAATGAGCAGTTCTTC. Translated: CASSPWDSGINEQFF. The full variable domain, in which reference TRBV28 and TRBJ2-1 provide the parts outside the CDR3, is DVKVTQSSRYLVKRTGEKVFLECVQDMDHENMFWYRQDPGLGLRLIYFSYDVKMKEKGDIPEGYSVSREKKERFSLILESASTNQTSMYLCASSPWDSGINEQFFGPGTRLTVL.

This clonotype was observed a handful of times. The V gene is TRBV11-3, the J gene TRBJ2-1; D not certain. The CDR3 has 14 amino acids. Trimming stripped 5 bases from V and 1 base from J, with 9 bases between. Germline V gene sequence: CDR1 SGHNT, CDR2 YENEEA. The DNA for the CDR3 is TGTGCCAGCAGCAAGAGGTCTTCCTACAATGAGCAGTTCTTC. This encodes CASSKRSSYNEQFF.

This clonotype occurred many times. V usage is TRBV20-1 and J usage is TRBJ2-5; 7 nucleotides line up with TRBD1. This CDR3 is 14 amino acids long. The germline V gene encodes CDR1 DFQATT and CDR2 SNEGSKA (reference sequence). Trimming cost V 6 bases and J 0 bases; bases outside gene matches: 7. The CDR3 here is CSAYPGQHQETQYF. The CDR3 coding sequence is TGCAGTGCATACCCGGGACAGCACCAAGAGACCCAGTACTTC.

The chain employs TRBV20-1 and TRBJ2-3; D gene ambiguous. V lost 8 bases and J 1 base, leaving 16 bases between the germline ends. The CDR3 has 14 amino acids. CDR1 and CDR2 (germline): DFQATT, SNEGSKA (reference sequence). The CDR3 loop reads CSPKVRFGTDTQYF. The CDR3 DNA reads TGCAGTCCTAAGGTTAGGTTCGGCACAGATACGCAGTATTTT.

This clonotype was counted at least ten times. The chain uses TRBV20-1 and TRBJ1-2, with 7 bases matching TRBD1. This CDR3 has 11 residues. Looked up from germline, CDR1 is DFQATT and CDR2 is SNEGSKA (reference sequence). V lost 1 base to trimming and J lost 13 bases; unmatched junction nucleotides: 6. Here the CDR3 DNA reads TGCAGTGCTAGAGGTGGACAGGTCTCCACCTTC. This gives the protein CSARGGQVSTF.

The chain joins TRBV5-1 to TRBJ2-1; 8 bases line up with TRBD2. After removal of 0 bases from V and 5 bases from J, the junction contained 7 bases not matched to a gene. This CDR3 contains 16 residues. Germline V CDR1 and CDR2: SGHRS, YFSETQ. The CDR3 sequence is CASSLVQREFNNEQFF. CDR3 DNA: TGCGCCAGCAGCTTGGTTCAGCGGGAGTTCAACAATGAGCAGTTCTTC.

This chain links TRBV7-8 with TRBJ2-5, with D unresolved. Germline CDR1 and CDR2: SGHVS and FQNEAQ. The CDR3 has 12 amino acids. The V end was cut by 2 bases, the J end by 6 bases, with 7 bases between. DNA for the CDR3: TGTGCCAGCAGCTTAACCACACAGACCCAGTACTTC. Encoded protein: CASSLTTQTQYF.

This clonotype appeared many times. This chain uses TRBV6-5 with TRBJ2-7; perhaps TRBD1 as D (5 bases). This CDR3 spans 11 amino acids. Per germline, CDR1 MNHEY and CDR2 SVGAGI. Trimming took off 7 bases at V and 6 bases at J, with 10 bases between the two ends. This CDR3 reads CASTQGSEQYF. In DNA, the CDR3 is TGTGCCAGCACCCAGGGTAGCGAGCAGTACTTC.